This is a list of T cell receptor beta chains from one sample in a study of immune cell composition in non-small cell lung cancer. The method was immunoSEQ multiplex PCR; TCRdb's version includes in-frame clones alone and lacks a portion of them. The sample shows 7,500 to 10,000 clones, 65% to 70% of them seen only once. Sequencing was carried out using non-adjacent lung tissue. All receptors derive from a human donor with non-small cell lung cancer. Both conserved end residues are part of each CDR3. The order of the fields is V gene, J gene, D gene, clone size, CDR3 DNA, CDR3 protein. The D gene is left open where the match is weak. Size tells how often a clone was seen (once, few, many) or the class of an expanded clone, and some rows leave it out.

TRBV7-8	TRBJ2-5	TRBD1	NA	TGTGCCAGCGTCACCGGGACAGACCCTGGGCAGACCCAGTACTTC	CASVTGTDPGQTQYF
TRBV5-6	TRBJ2-1	NA	NA	TGTGCCAGCAGCTCCCCCGGGACTGTCCAGGAGGAGCAGTTCTTC	CASSSPGTVQEEQFF
TRBV7-2	TRBJ1-2	TRBD1	once	TGTGCCAGCAGCTTAGGACAGGGAAACTGGTATGGCTACACCTTC	CASSLGQGNWYGYTF
TRBV5-6	TRBJ1-5	TRBD1	NA	TGTGCCAGCAGTATACAGGGGAGTCAGCCCCAGCATTTT	CASSIQGSQPQHF
TRBV6-6	TRBJ2-7	TRBD1	once	TGTGCCAGCCAGGGACAGGGGGTCTACGAGCAGTACTTC	CASQGQGVYEQYF
TRBV7-9	TRBJ1-3	TRBD1	once	TGTGCCAGCAGCTTAGTCCTCCGACAGGGAGGAAACACCATATATTTT	CASSLVLRQGGNTIYF
TRBV10-1	TRBJ2-7	TRBD2	NA	TGCGCCAGCAGGGGGAGGGTGAACGAGCAGTACTTC	CASRGRVNEQYF
TRBV7-9	TRBJ1-2	TRBD1	NA	TGTGCCAGCAGCTCCAGGGGGTGGGATGGCTACACCTTC	CASSSRGWDGYTF
TRBV5-1	TRBJ2-7	TRBD1	NA	TGCGCCAGCAGCCTGACAGGGGGAGGCTACGAGCAGTACTTC	CASSLTGGGYEQYF
TRBV5-6	TRBJ1-2	NA	NA	TGTGCCAGCAGCCTACAGGAAAACTATGGCTACACCTTC	CASSLQENYGYTF
TRBV7-2	TRBJ2-1	NA	NA	TGTGCCAGCAGCTCCGGGTCTAATTACAATGAGCAGTTCTTC	CASSSGSNYNEQFF
TRBV5-4	TRBJ2-7	TRBD2	NA	TGTGCCAGCAGCTTGGAAGGGGTGGGGGGGGTCGAGCAGTACTTC	CASSLEGVGGVEQYF
TRBV11-3	TRBJ2-1	TRBD1	NA	TGTGCCAGCAGCTCAGTACCAGGGGGCTACAATGAGCAGTTCTTC	CASSSVPGGYNEQFF
TRBV4-1	TRBJ1-4	NA	few	TGCGCCAGCAGCCAAGGAGATGCTAATGAAAAACTGTTTTTT	CASSQGDANEKLFF
TRBV4-1	TRBJ2-7	TRBD2	NA	TGCGCCAGCAGCCCCGCTAGCGGGGGGGTACGGGCCTACGAGCAGTACTTC	CASSPASGGVRAYEQYF
TRBV11-3	TRBJ2-7	NA	NA	TGTGCCAGCAGCTTGGGGGGAGATGCCATCTACGAGCAGTACTTC	CASSLGGDAIYEQYF
TRBV9	TRBJ2-7	TRBD2	NA	TGTGCCAGCAGCGTAGGCAGCGGGGGAGTCTACGAGCAGTACTTC	CASSVGSGGVYEQYF
TRBV18	TRBJ1-5	NA	NA	TGTGCCAGCTCACCAGGGGCCGCCGGCAATCAGCCCCAGCATTTT	CASSPGAAGNQPQHF
TRBV10-3	TRBJ1-6	TRBD1	NA	TGTGCCATCAGCGGGGGACAGGAACTCTATAATTCACCCCTCCACTTT	CAISGGQELYNSPLHF
TRBV5-1	TRBJ1-4	NA	few	TGCGCCAGCAGCTTAATGGCAGGGGAGGAAAAACTGTTTTTT	CASSLMAGEEKLFF
TRBV5-1	TRBJ1-2	TRBD1	few	TGCGCCAGCAGAAGGGGGGACAGTACTAACTATGGCTACACCTTC	CASRRGDSTNYGYTF
TRBV7-9	TRBJ1-1	NA	NA	TGTGCCAGTGCGTACACTGAAGCTTTCTTT	CASAYTEAFF
TRBV29-1	TRBJ2-7	TRBD1	few	TGCAGCGGAAGGGACAGCTCCTACGAGCAGTACTTC	CSGRDSSYEQYF
TRBV11-2	TRBJ2-2	TRBD2	few	TGTGCCAGCAGCTTAGGCCCGACTAGCGGGGGGAACACCGGGGAGCTGTTTTTT	CASSLGPTSGGNTGELFF
TRBV4-1	TRBJ1-3	TRBD1	NA	TGCGCCAGCAGCCACACGACCCGACAGGGAAGGGGAAACACCATATATTTT	CASSHTTRQGRGNTIYF
TRBV27	TRBJ1-2	TRBD1	NA	TGTGCCAGCAGGCAACAGGGGAGGTCGGGCTACACCTTC	CASRQQGRSGYTF
TRBV5-5	TRBJ1-6	NA	NA	TGTGCCAGCAGCCCCCGGGTGGGAGTTTCACCCCTCCACTTT	CASSPRVGVSPLHF
TRBV6-4	TRBJ1-2	NA	NA	TGTGCCAGCAGCTCCCTTGACGGAGGGCTTAGAAATGGCTACACCTTC	CASSSLDGGLRNGYTF
TRBV7-9	TRBJ2-3	TRBD2	NA	TGTGCCAGCACCGACCTAGCGGGCCTCACAGATACGCAGTATTTT	CASTDLAGLTDTQYF
TRBV4-2	TRBJ2-7	NA	NA	TGTGCCAGCAGCCCCCAACAGGACTCCTACGAGCAGTACTTC	CASSPQQDSYEQYF
TRBV7-2	TRBJ2-3	NA	NA	TGTGCCAGCAGAGCTGACATAGCGCAGTATTTT	CASRADIAQYF
TRBV6-1	TRBJ2-1	NA	few	TGTGCCAGCAGGGCCCTGACCGGGGGCAATGAGCAGTTCTTC	CASRALTGGNEQFF
TRBV27	TRBJ2-1	TRBD2	NA	TGTGCCAGCAGTTTGGGACTAGCGGGGGTGGGGCAGTTCTTC	CASSLGLAGVGQFF
TRBV29-1	TRBJ2-1	TRBD1	NA	TGCAGCGTTGAGAAGGACAGGGACAATGAGCAGTTCTTC	CSVEKDRDNEQFF
TRBV5-1	TRBJ2-1	TRBD2	NA	TGCGCCAGCAGCTTAGCGGGGGGGTTTTACAATGAGCAGTTCTTC	CASSLAGGFYNEQFF
TRBV5-4	TRBJ1-1	NA	NA	TGTGCCAGCAGCCCCGGGAGGGAGGGCACTGAAGCTTTCTTT	CASSPGREGTEAFF
TRBV10-2	TRBJ1-4	TRBD1	once	TGCGCCAGCACCGAGGGCATAGGGGGCGATGACGCTGTTGAAAAACTGTTTTTT	CASTEGIGGDDAVEKLFF